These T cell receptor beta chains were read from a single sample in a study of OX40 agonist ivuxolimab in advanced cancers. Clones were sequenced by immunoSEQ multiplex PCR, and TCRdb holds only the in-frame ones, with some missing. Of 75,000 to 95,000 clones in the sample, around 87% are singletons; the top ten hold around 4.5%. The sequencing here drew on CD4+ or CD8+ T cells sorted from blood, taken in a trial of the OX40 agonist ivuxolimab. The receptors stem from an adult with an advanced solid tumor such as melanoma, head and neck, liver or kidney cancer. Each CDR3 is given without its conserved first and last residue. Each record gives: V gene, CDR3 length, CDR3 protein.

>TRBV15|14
ATSRDIDGSGSGYT
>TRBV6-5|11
ASSYGTDEKLF
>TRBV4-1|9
ASSQDYGYT
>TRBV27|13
ASGPTWGANQPQH
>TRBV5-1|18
ASSPLPGLAGARTQETQY
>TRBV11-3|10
ASSLDGIEQY
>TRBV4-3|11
ASSQEGTSGIS
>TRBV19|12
ASSIGTGVNEQF
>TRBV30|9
AWGRAYGYT
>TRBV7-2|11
ASSPGGAGGYT
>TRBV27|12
ASSLWQGNEKLF
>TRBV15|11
ATSSRTGGTQY
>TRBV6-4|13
ASSVQGATQSDYT
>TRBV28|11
ASVGRVDEKLF
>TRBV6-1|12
ASSEVREGYGYT
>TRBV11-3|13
ASSSAPQVHATQY
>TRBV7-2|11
ASSLARNNEQF
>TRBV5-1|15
ASSSATGGSSYNEQF
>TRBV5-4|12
ASSLETGADGYT
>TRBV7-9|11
ASSLEGTYGYT
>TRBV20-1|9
SAAQAETQY
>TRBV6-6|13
ASSYSGLAAGELF
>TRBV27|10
ASSLSDGKLF
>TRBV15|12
ATSRVQGDQPQH
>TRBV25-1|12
ASSDLTGSTEAF
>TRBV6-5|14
ASSYSMQGFTYEQY
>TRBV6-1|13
ASSEGGSGTDTQY
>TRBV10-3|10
ATSWETGELF
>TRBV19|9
ASSINREQY
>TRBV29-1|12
SVALGRANSPLH
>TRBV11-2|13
ASSLGGRDTDTQY
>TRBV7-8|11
ASTSGGPYGYT
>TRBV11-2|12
ASSSQAGANVLT
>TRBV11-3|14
ASSFSPGQGYNEQF
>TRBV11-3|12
ASSLGQGAVGYT
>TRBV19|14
ASSIFETGGQETQY
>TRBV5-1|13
ASSPPGANTGELF
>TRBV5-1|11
ASSAQGNTEAF
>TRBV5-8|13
ASSFSSQPGLEQY
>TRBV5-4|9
ASSFYNEQF
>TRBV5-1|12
ASSLGGGAREQY
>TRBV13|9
ASSYYNEQF
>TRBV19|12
ASSRQGEGYGYT
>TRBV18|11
ASRPTGYTEAF
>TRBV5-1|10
ASSSQGYEQF
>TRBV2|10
ASSGSYTEAF
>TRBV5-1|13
ASSLTSGSYNEQF
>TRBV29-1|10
SVMDRGDGYT
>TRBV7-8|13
ASSSVIQGNTEAF
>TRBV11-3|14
ASSLIGSGLQETQY
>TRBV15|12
ATSRDGLGSPLH
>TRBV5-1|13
ASSPGAFNNQPQH
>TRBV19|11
ASSQTNTGELF
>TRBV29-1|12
SVRHSANTGELF
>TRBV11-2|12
ASSLGPGGEKLF
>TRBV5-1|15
ASSWTGLAGVRYEQY
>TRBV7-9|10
ASSSFGDEQY
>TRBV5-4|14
ASKLLRGFGANVLT
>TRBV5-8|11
ASSFTGVESAF
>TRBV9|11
ASSVNPNEKLF